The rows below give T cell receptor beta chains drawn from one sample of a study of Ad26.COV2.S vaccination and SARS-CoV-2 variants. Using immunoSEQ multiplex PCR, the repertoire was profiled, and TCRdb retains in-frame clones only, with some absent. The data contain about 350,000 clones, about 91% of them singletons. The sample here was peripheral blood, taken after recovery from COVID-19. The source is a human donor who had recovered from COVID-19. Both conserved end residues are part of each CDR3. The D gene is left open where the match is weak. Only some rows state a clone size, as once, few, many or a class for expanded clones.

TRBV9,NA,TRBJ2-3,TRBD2,TGTGCCAGCAGCGGAAGGGGGCGGGGGGGTACAGATACGCAGTATTTT,CASSGRGRGGTDTQYF
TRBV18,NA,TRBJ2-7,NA,TGTGCCAGCTCACCATTAGGCCGCGAGCAGTACTTC,CASSPLGREQYF
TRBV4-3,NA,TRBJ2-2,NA,TGCGCCAGCAGCCAAGACGCAGGGACTTTTAACACCGGGGAGCTGTTTTTT,CASSQDAGTFNTGELFF
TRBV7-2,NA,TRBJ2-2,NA,TGTGCCAGCAGCCCGTTGGATCTGGGCACCGGGGAGCTGTTTTTT,CASSPLDLGTGELFF
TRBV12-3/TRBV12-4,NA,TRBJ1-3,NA,TGTGCCAGCAGTTTACCCCGAAACACCATATATTTT,CASSLPRNTIYF
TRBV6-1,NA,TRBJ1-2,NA,TGTGCCAGCAGTGAAGCGCGCAAGGGGAACTATGGCTACACCTTC,CASSEARKGNYGYTF
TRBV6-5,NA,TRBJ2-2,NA,TGTGCCAGCAGTTACTATCCAGGGGGGATCGGGGAGCTGTTTTTT,CASSYYPGGIGELFF
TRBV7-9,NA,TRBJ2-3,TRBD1,TGTGCCAGTTCGACAGGGAAGGGACGCACAGATACGCAGTATTTT,CASSTGKGRTDTQYF
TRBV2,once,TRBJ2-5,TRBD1,TGTGCCAGCAGACGCGGACAGGAAGAGACCCAGTACTTC,CASRRGQEETQYF
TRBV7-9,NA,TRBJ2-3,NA,TGTGCCAGCAGCTTAGTATCGGAGGAGGGGGCCCGCACAGATACGCAGTATTTT,CASSLVSEEGARTDTQYF
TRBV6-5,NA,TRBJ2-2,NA,TGTGCCAGCGGGGTGGCAGGGGGGACCGGGGAGCTGTTTTTT,CASGVAGGTGELFF
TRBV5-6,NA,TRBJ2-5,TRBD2,TGTGCCAGCAGCTTGGTAGGGACTAGCGCACTCTCACGGGCAGAGACCCAGTACTTC,CASSLVGTSALSRAETQYF
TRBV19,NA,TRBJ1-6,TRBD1,TGTGCCAGTAGCGAAGACAGGGCGGGGAGGTCCCTCCACTTT,CASSEDRAGRSLHF
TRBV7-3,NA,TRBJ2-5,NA,TGTGCCAGCAGCCTTCGGGGTGAGACCCAGTACTTC,CASSLRGETQYF
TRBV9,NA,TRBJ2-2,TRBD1,TGTGCCAGCAGCGTAGTAGGGACAGGGGACACCGGGGAGCTGTTTTTT,CASSVVGTGDTGELFF
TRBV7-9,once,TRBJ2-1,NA,TGTGCCAGCAGCTTCGGCCTAGCTTTTGATGAGCAGTTCTTC,CASSFGLAFDEQFF
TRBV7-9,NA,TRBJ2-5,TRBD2,TGTGCCTTCGGAGGGGACGGGGGGGCCGTAGAGACCCAGTACTTC,CAFGGDGGAVETQYF
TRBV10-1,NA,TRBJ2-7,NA,TGCGCCAGCAGTACCGGGACCGCCGGTTTCGGGCAGTACTTC,CASSTGTAGFGQYF
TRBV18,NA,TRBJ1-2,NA,TGTGCCAGCTCACCAAGGGACCGCCCCTATGGCTACACCTTC,CASSPRDRPYGYTF
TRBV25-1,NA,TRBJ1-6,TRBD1,TGTGCCAGCAGAAGACAGGGGGACCCAGGAAGTTCACCCCTCCACTTT,CASRRQGDPGSSPLHF
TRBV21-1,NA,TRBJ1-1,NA,TGTGCCAGCAGCAAAGTCCGAGACAGGCTCCCAGCGGAGAAGGGGACTGAAGCTTTCTTT,CASSKVRDRLPAEKGTEAFF
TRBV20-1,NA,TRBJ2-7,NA,TGCAGTGCTAGTGATCAGGGACTCTCCTACGAGCAGTACTTC,CSASDQGLSYEQYF
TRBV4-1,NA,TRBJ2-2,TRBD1,TGCGCCAGCAGCCAAGCGCCAGGGGGCGCGACCGGGGAGCTGTTTTTT,CASSQAPGGATGELFF
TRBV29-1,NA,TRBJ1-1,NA,TGCAGCGTGGGGGCTCGGCTTAGGAACACTGAAGCTTTCTTT,CSVGARLRNTEAFF
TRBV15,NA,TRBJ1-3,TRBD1,TGTGCCACCAGCAGAGACGGGACAGGGAGCTCTGGAAACACCATATATTTT,CATSRDGTGSSGNTIYF
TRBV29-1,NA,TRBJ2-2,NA,TGCAGCGTTGTCAGTGGGGGGGCCAGGACCGGGGAGCTGTTTTTT,CSVVSGGARTGELFF
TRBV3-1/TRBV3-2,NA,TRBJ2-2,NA,TGTGCCAGCAGCCCAAGGCGGCAGGGATCAATCGGGGAGCTGTTTTTT,CASSPRRQGSIGELFF
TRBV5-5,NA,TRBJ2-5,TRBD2,TGTGCCAGCAGCGGACTAGCGGGGGGCGTAGAGACCCAGTACTTC,CASSGLAGGVETQYF
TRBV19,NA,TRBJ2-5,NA,TGTGCCAGTAGTACCGGCGAGATAGCGTACCAAGAGACCCAGTACTTC,CASSTGEIAYQETQYF
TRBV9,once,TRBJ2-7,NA,TGTGCCAGCAGCCCGCGGGACCCGGGCCACGAGCAGTACTTC,CASSPRDPGHEQYF
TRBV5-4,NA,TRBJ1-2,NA,TGTGCCAGCAGCGCCGACAGGCTTAGATATGGCTACACCTTC,CASSADRLRYGYTF
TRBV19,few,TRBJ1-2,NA,TGTGCCAGTAGTCCCGGGGCCTATGGCTACACCTTC,CASSPGAYGYTF
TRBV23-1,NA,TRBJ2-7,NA,TGCGCCAGCAGTCACAACAGAAAGACCAGCTACGAGCAGTACTTC,CASSHNRKTSYEQYF
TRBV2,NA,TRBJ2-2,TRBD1,TGTGCCACCCGCAAGGGGGCGGGCACCGGGGAGCTGTTTTTT,CATRKGAGTGELFF
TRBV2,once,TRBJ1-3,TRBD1,TGTGCCAGCAGTGAAGGACAGGGTCCAGCCACCATATATTTT,CASSEGQGPATIYF
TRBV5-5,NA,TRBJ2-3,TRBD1,TGTGCCAGCAGCGGAAGAGGTGGACAGGTACGCACAGATACGCAGTATTTT,CASSGRGGQVRTDTQYF
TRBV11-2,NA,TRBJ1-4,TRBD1,TGTGCCAGCAGCCCGGACAGGGAATATGCTAATGAAAAACTGTTTTTT,CASSPDREYANEKLFF
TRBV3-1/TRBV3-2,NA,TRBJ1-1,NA,TGTGCCAGCAGCGGGACGGGCACTGAAGCTTTCTTT,CASSGTGTEAFF
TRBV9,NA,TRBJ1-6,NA,TGTGCCAGCAGCGTAGGGGCCACGGATAATTCACCCCTCCACTTT,CASSVGATDNSPLHF
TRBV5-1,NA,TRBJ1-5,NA,TGCGCCAGCAGCTTGGCCCAAAATCAGCCCCAGCATTTT,CASSLAQNQPQHF
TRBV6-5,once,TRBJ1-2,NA,TGTGCCAGCAGGAAGTCCCAGGGATATGGCTACACCTTC,CASRKSQGYGYTF
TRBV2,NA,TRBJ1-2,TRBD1,TGTGCCAGCAGTGGGGACAGTCGGTATGGCTACACCTTC,CASSGDSRYGYTF
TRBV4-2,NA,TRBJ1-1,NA,TGTGCCAGCAGCCAAGTGAACAGGGCGCACACTGAAGCTTTCTTT,CASSQVNRAHTEAFF
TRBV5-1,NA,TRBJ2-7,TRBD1,TGCGCCAGCAGCATGGGGACAGCTATGGAGCAGTACTTC,CASSMGTAMEQYF
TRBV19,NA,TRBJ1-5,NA,TGTGCCAGTAGGCGGCAGTTGGTTGAACCCCAGCATTTT,CASRRQLVEPQHF
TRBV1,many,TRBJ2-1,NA,TGCACCAGCAGCCAAGGACTAGCGGGGGACAATGAGCAGTTCTTC,CTSSQGLAGDNEQFF
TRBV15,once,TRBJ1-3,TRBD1,TGTGCCACCAGCAGAGATCTAGACAGGGCGAGAAACACCATATATTTT,CATSRDLDRARNTIYF
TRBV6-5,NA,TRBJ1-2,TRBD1,TGTGCCAGCAGGTCGGGACAGGGGCCAAACTATGGCTACACCTTC,CASRSGQGPNYGYTF
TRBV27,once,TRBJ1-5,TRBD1,TGTGCCAGCAGTGGAAAGACAGGGAATCAGCCCCAGCATTTT,CASSGKTGNQPQHF
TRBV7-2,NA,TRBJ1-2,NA,TGTGCCAGCAGCTTAGGCACAGGGTTTGGAGATGGCTACACCTTC,CASSLGTGFGDGYTF
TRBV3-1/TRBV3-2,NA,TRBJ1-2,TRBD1,TGTGCCAGCAGCCAGGGACAGGGTATTCGACGTGGCTACACCTTC,CASSQGQGIRRGYTF
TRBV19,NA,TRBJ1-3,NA,TGTGCCAGTAGTCCCAAGACAGCCCACTCTGGAAACACCATATATTTT,CASSPKTAHSGNTIYF
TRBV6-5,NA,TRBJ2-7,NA,TGTGCCAGCAGTTCGACAGCGCTAACCTACGAGCAGTACTTC,CASSSTALTYEQYF
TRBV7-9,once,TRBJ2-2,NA,TGTGCCAGCAGCTTCGTCCAGGGGATCGGGGAGCTGTTTTTT,CASSFVQGIGELFF
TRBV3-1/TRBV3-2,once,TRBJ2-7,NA,TGTGCCAGCAGCCAAGATACGCCGGGCCCCACCTGTAGGGTGGCGGACTTC,CASSQDTPGPTCRVADF
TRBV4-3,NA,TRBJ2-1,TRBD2,TGCGCCAGCAGCCGGACTCTGGCGGGGGTGTCCTACAATGAGCAGTTCTTC,CASSRTLAGVSYNEQFF
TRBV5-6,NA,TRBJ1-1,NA,TGTGCCAGCAGGTTCGGCACTGAAGCTTTCTTT,CASRFGTEAFF
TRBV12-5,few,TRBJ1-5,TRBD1,TGTGCTAGTGGTTTGGTACAGGGGGGAAATCAGCCCCAGCATTTT,CASGLVQGGNQPQHF
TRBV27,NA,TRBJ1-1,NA,TGTGCCAGCAGTTTAAAGTGGAAAAACACTGAAGCTTTCTTT,CASSLKWKNTEAFF